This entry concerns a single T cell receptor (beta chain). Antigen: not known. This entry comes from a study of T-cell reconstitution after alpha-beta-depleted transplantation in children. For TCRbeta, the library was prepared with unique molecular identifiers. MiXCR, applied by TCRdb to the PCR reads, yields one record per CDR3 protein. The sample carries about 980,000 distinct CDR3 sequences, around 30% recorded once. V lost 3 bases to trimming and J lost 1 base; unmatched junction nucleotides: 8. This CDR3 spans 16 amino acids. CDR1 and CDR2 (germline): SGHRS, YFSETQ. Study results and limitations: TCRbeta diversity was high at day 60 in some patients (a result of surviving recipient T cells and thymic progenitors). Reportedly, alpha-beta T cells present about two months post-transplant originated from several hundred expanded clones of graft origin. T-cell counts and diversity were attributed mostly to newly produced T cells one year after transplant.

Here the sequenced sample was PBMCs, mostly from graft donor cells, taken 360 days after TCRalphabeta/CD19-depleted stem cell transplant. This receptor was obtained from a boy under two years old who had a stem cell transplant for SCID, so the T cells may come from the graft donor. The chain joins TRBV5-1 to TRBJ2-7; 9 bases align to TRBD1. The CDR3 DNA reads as TGCGCCAGCAGCTCATATGAGACAGGGGGTTCCTACGAGCAGTACTTC. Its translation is CASSSYETGGSYEQYF.